One sample yielded the 19 T cell receptor beta chains listed below, sequenced in a study of cytomegalovirus exposure and HLA in healthy donors. Primers for the PCR totalled 60 Vbeta and 13 Jbeta. Repertoires were generated with immunoSEQ multiplex PCR, while TCRdb's copy carries only in-frame clones and drops some. The sample holds 200,000 or so clones, 65% to 85% seen once. The specimen was PBMCs. Receptors originate from a boy aged 2 to 10 in good health and CMV-seronegative.

V and J are TRBV9 and TRBJ1-4; 8 bases map to TRBD1. CDR3 length: 14 residues. V was pared by 3 bases and J by 8 bases, with 6 bases of the junction left unmatched. Germline CDR1 is SGDLS and CDR2 is YYNGEE. CDR3 sequence reads: CASSATGGREKLFF. The CDR3 coding sequence is TGTGCCAGCAGCGCCACAGGGGGAAGAGAAAAACTGTTTTTT. Using reference TRBV9 and TRBJ1-4 for the parts outside the CDR3, the full variable domain is DSGVTQTPKHLITATGQRVTLRCSPRSGDLSVYWYQQSLDQGLQFLIQYYNGEERAKGNILERFSAQQFPDLHSELNLSSLELGDSALYFCASSATGGREKLFFGSGTQLSVL.

The V and J genes are TRBV7-2 and TRBJ2-3, with a possible D match to TRBD2 (6 bases). Germline V gene sequence: CDR1 SGHTA, CDR2 FQGNSA. The CDR3 has 16 amino acids. V lost 1 base and J lost 4, with 15 bases in between. CDR3 DNA: TGTGCCAGCAGCTTAGTCCGGTTCGCGGGGTCAGATACGCAGTATTTT. It translates to CASSLVRFAGSDTQYF. Full variable domain (outside the CDR3, taken from reference TRBV7-2 and TRBJ2-3): GAGVSQSPSNKVTEKGKDVELRCDPISGHTALYWYRQSLGQGLEFLIYFQGNSAPDKSGLPSDRFSAERTGGSVSTLTIQRTQQEDSAVYLCASSLVRFAGSDTQYFGPGTRLTVL.

This sequence joins TRBV5-6 and TRBJ2-5; tentative D call: TRBD2 (6 bases). The last part of the DNA fits TRBJ2-7 better; the J call may be wrong. Germline lookup yields CDR1 SGHDT and CDR2 YYEEEE. This CDR3 comprises 14 residues. Here the CDR3 reads CASSLAGVRNEQYF. DNA for the CDR3: TGTGCCAGCAGCTTGGCGGGGGTGAGGAACGAGCAGTACTTC.

This chain joins TRBV9 and TRBJ2-5; no clear D gene. The CDR3 runs to 13 residues. V gave up 4 bases and J gave up 4 bases, with 11 bases separating them. The germline V gene encodes CDR1 SGDLS and CDR2 YYNGEE. CDR3 DNA: TGTGCCAGCAGCCCAAAGGAGAGAGAGACCCAGTACTTC. Translation: CASSPKERETQYF.

The chain uses TRBV6-5 and TRBJ2-7; 10 nucleotides line up with TRBD1. Losses at the gene ends were 4 bases for V and 3 bases for J; bases not matched to a gene: 6. The germline V gene has CDR1 MNHEY and CDR2 SVGAGI. This CDR3 is built from 15 residues. CDR3 region: CASSFDRGPIYEQYF. In nucleotides, the CDR3 is TGTGCCAGCAGTTTCGACAGGGGGCCTATCTACGAGCAGTACTTC.

The CDR3 nucleotides read TGCAGCGTCCACGGCCAACTATCTGAGACCCAGTACTTC. This gives the protein CSVHGQLSETQYF. The chain carries TRBV29-1 and TRBJ2-5; unclear D gene. Germline CDR1 and CDR2: SQVTM and ANQGSEA. The CDR3 consists of 13 residues. The ends were cut back, 6 bases at V and 5 bases at J, with 16 bases in the middle.

CDR3 nucleotides: TGCGCCAGCAGCCCCGGGCTGGCGGGACTAGCGGGGGACTCCTACAATGAGCAGTTCTTC. Encoded protein: CASSPGLAGLAGDSYNEQFF. The gene calls are TRBV5-1 and TRBJ2-1; 14 nucleotides agree with TRBD2. This CDR3 spans 20 amino acids. CDR1 is SGHRS, CDR2 YFSETQ, per germline. V lost 4 bases and J lost 0; bases outside the gene matches: 12.

This clone was seen more than once but under ten times. The chain joins TRBV7-6 to TRBJ2-2; no definite D call. The CDR3 sequence is 15 residues long. Germline-derived CDR1 and CDR2 are SGHVS and FNYEAQ. V shed 2 bases and J shed 2 bases, with 9 bases lying between them. CDR3 in DNA: TGTGCCAGCAGCTTAACCCAGGTCAACACCGGGGAGCTGTTTTTT. It specifies CASSLTQVNTGELFF.

The V and J genes are TRBV5-4 and TRBJ1-4; 8 bases line up with TRBD1. Germline lookup yields CDR1 SGHNT and CDR2 YYREEE (reference sequence). Germline trimming cut 3 bases from V and 5 bases from J; bases unmatched to any gene: 6. This CDR3 comprises 15 residues. CDR3 nucleotide sequence: TGTGCCAGCAGCTCAGGGGGCGCTTACAATGAAAAACTGTTTTTT. Its translation is CASSSGGAYNEKLFF.

This chain links TRBV6-1 with TRBJ1-5; no clear D. This CDR3 has 12 amino acids. V was clipped by 3 bases and J by 7 bases, with 7 bases between them. Germline loops: CDR1 MNHNS, CDR2 SASEGT. DNA for the CDR3: TGTGCCAGCAGTGATCCGGTCCAGCCCCAGCATTTT. It encodes CASSDPVQPQHF.

The chain recombines TRBV7-9 with TRBJ2-3, with D maybe TRBD1 (5 bases). This CDR3 is 11 amino acids long. Germline V gene sequence: CDR1 SEHNR, CDR2 FQNEAQ (reference sequence). V gave up 3 bases and J gave up 10 bases, with 8 bases separating them. CDR3 amino acids: CASSFQGSQYF. CDR3 coding DNA: TGTGCCAGCAGCTTTCAGGGTTCGCAGTATTTT.

This clone was recorded only once. The gene calls are TRBV9 and TRBJ1-6, with a possible D match to TRBD1 (5 bases). V lost 4 bases, J lost 7 bases, and 15 bases lay in between. Germline V gene lookup returns CDR1 SGDLS and CDR2 YYNGEE. The CDR3 has 15 residues. CDR3 DNA: TGTGCCAGCAGCACCAGGGAAGGGGCAAATTCACCCCTCCACTTT. Its translation is CASSTREGANSPLHF.

This chain links TRBV5-6 with TRBJ1-1; TRBD1 matches at 7 bases. Germline values: CDR1 SGHDT, CDR2 YYEEEE. J was trimmed by 4 bases and V by 4 bases; bases with no gene match: 4. The length of the CDR3 is 13 residues. As DNA, the CDR3 is TGTGCCAGCAGCCCCGGGACAGTCACTGAAGCTTTCTTT. Its translation is CASSPGTVTEAFF.

The chain carries TRBV2 and TRBJ2-1; TRBD1 aligns across 9 bases. V shed 10 bases, J shed 4 bases, and the junction held 5 bases outside the gene matches. Germline loops: CDR1 SNHLY, CDR2 FYNNEI. The length of the CDR3 is 13 residues. Here the CDR3 reads CAIRDRVYNEQFF. CDR3 bases: TGTGCCATCCGGGACAGGGTATACAATGAGCAGTTCTTC.

The chain is built from TRBV7-2 and TRBJ2-1, with TRBD1 identical over 9 bases. CDR3 size: 15 residues. Germline CDR1 SGHTA, CDR2 FQGNSA. After removal of 4 bases from V and 2 bases from J, the junction contained 3 bases not matched to a gene. The CDR3: CASSSGQGAYNEQFF. The CDR3 DNA is TGTGCCAGCAGCTCGGGACAGGGTGCCTACAATGAGCAGTTCTTC.

V and J are TRBV6-5 and TRBJ1-6; the D is unclear. CDR3 length equals 15 residues. Germline lookup yields CDR1 MNHEY and CDR2 SVGAGI. Trimming removed 1 base from V and 8 bases from J, with 12 bases in between. In nucleotides, the CDR3 is TGTGCCAGCAGTTACTATAATACTGGTGATTCACCCCTCCACTTT. Translating gives CASSYYNTGDSPLHF.

This chain uses TRBV15 with TRBJ1-2; no clear D gene. The CDR3 runs to 15 residues. The germline gives CDR1 LNHNV, CDR2 YYDKDF (reference sequence). Deletions cut 0 bases from V and 2 bases from J, with 10 bases between. The chain's CDR3 is CATSRDFTANYGYTF. CDR3 nucleotide sequence: TGTGCCACCAGCAGAGATTTTACAGCAAACTATGGCTACACCTTC.

V usage is TRBV4-3 and J usage is TRBJ2-7; the match to TRBD2 covers 13 bases. Germline-derived CDR1 and CDR2 are LGHNA and YSLEER. V lost 0 bases, J lost 2 bases, and 10 bases stayed unmatched. This CDR3 spans 19 amino acids. The DNA of the CDR3 is TGCGCCAGCAGCCAAGAACTAGCGGGGGGGAAAAACTTAGCCTACGAGCAGTACTTC. It encodes CASSQELAGGKNLAYEQYF.

This CDR3 reads CASSVTRAAETQYF. As DNA, the CDR3 is TGTGCCAGCAGCGTAACAAGAGCGGCAGAGACCCAGTACTTC. The chain couples TRBV9 to TRBJ2-5; D might be TRBD2 (5 bases). Trimming shortened V by 1 base and J by 4 bases, and 11 bases separated the two germline ends. The CDR3 is 14 amino acids. Germline CDR1 reads SGDLS; CDR2 reads YYNGEE.